The entry below gives a single T cell receptor beta chain sequence along with its context. Its antigen has not been determined. There are no base qualities to consult, and no much larger clone falls within one base. Using the deep immunoSEQ assay, TCR CDR3 regions were amplified from genomic DNA by multiplex PCR. Extracted genomic DNA from each cell subset was spread evenly across all wells of several immunoSEQ 96-well plates, with each plate serving as a replicate. For sorted subsets, 200 ng of genomic DNA, equivalent to 30,000 or so T cell genomes, went into each replicate PCR. Purified libraries were quantified with a Qubit 3.0 fluorometer, sized on a Bioanalyzer 2100, and re-quantified with the KAPA Library Quantification kit. Every immunoSEQ 96-well plate was sequenced on a dedicated single-read 150-cycle Illumina NextSeq 550 flow cell. The original pipeline was this. Because the immunoSEQ output included only junctional sequences and no quality scores, the filtering could not be the same as the filtering used for full-length reads. To assign V/J genes and CDR3, sequences were annotated using PyIR, a Python wrapper for IgBLAST v1.9, with IMGT germline references. Reads were filtered out if the reads had weak V/J assignments (E-value above 1e-6), no CDR3, stop codons, out-of-frame junctions, or ambiguous translated residues. V3J clonotypes were defined as sequences sharing the same inferred V gene, J gene, and CDR3 amino acid sequence. The percentage overlap between two repertoires was calculated by dividing the number of shared unique clonotypes by the size of the smaller repertoire. Repertoire richness was assessed with RTK rarefaction, the Chao1 estimator, and Recon v2.1 estimates of unobserved clonotypes. Generation probabilities were computed with OLGA for all TCRbeta clonotypes obtained by the gDNA method from a handful of donors. TCRdb stores this immuneACCESS table with in-frame sequences only. Part of the clones is absent; in the studies checked, under half of the shortfall reflects unresolved V genes, and no reason is known for the rest. D and trimming come from the DNA, and the V and J calls and clone size come from that table. Present in this sample are approximately 1,500,000 clones, 95% to 99% of which were seen just once. Roughly 0.42% of the sample belongs to the ten largest clones.

This sample is drawn from a study of shared clonotypes between healthy human individuals (TCRdb year 2020). Turning to the overall study: Three men and two women, aged 18 to 49 years, made up the cohort. Per donor, three plates each were used for CD4 naive and CD4 memory, two for CD8 naive, and one for CD8 memory. The study deeply sequenced blood TCR repertoires of five healthy adults to estimate repertoire size and the extent of clonotype sharing between individuals. Libraries were prepared and TCR repertoires were sequenced by different laboratories using diverse techniques, in order to increase sequencing depth and limit assay-specific biases. Each donor's leukapheresis produced roughly between roughly 0.85 and 9 billion PBMCs. Study-wide conclusions, independent of this receptor: Even with the large sequencing depth, rarefaction of the sorted-subset datasets indicated that sequencing was incomplete. Pairwise subsampling indicated that sequencing depth was expected to affect the degree of clonotype sharing among donors. Naive subsets generally had larger estimated clonotype richness than memory subsets did. Sampling was restricted to blood, and TCR repertoires in tissue are likely to differ from TCR repertoires in blood. Across a few donors, around 5% of naive CD4, approximately 3.5% of naive CD8, 2.3% of memory CD4, and 0.4% of memory CD8 clonotypes were shared. Compared with non-shared clonotypes, the clonotypes found in all four sorted-subset donors had higher generation probabilities. Because the study included only a small number of donors, the genetic and exposure-history diversity represented was limited.

The donors were healthy, HIV-negative adults with no recently reported acute infections or vaccinations. All donors were Caucasian adults living in Nashville, Tennessee, USA. Magnetic negative selection was used to enrich CD4+ T cells, after which naive cells were positively selected on CD45RA and the negative fraction became the memory subset. Blood was collected by leukapheresis, and PBMCs were isolated by Ficoll-Histopaque density gradient centrifugation and then cryopreserved in liquid nitrogen vapor phase. Analytical flow cytometry was used to check the purity and quantity of each magnetically sorted T cell population. Genomic DNA was isolated from every sorted fraction and measured by UV absorbance on a Nanodrop 2000c. The CDR3, cysteine through phenylalanine, is 14 amino acids long. Only the CDR3 DNA is retained, 42 bases long and in frame from the first base. V is shortened by 6 bases, J by 0 bases, and the region joining them spans 10 bases. Reading the germline V gene gives CDR1 MNHNS and CDR2 SASEGT.

The TCR comes from a man younger than 40 in good health. The sequencing sample was made of naive CD4+ T cells sorted from blood. Read against the paper, the sample's cell subset or site label means: CD45RA+ positively selected. The chain employs TRBV6-1 and TRBJ2-3, with the D segment possibly TRBD1 or TRBD2, each aligning over 5 bases. The DNA sequence is TGTGCCAGCAGCAGGGACCCGAGCACAGATACGCAGTATTTT. The translation is CASSRDPSTDTQYF.